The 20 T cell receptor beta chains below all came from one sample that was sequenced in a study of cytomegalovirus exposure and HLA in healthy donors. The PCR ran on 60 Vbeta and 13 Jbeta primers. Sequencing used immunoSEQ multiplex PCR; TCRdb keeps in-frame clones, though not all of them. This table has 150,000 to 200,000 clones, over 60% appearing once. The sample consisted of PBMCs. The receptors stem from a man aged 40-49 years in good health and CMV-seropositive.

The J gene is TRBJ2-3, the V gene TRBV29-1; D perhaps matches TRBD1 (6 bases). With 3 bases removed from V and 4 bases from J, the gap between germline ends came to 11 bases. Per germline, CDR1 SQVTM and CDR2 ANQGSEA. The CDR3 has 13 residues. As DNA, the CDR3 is TGCAGCGTTGATTCCAGGGGCCCAGATACGCAGTATTTT. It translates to CSVDSRGPDTQYF.

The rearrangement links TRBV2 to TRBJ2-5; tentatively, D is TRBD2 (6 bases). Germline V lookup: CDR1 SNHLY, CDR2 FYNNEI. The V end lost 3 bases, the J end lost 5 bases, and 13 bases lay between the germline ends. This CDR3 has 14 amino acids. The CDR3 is CASSEDSGGETQYF. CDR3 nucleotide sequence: TGTGCCAGCAGTGAGGACTCTGGGGGGGAGACCCAGTACTTC.

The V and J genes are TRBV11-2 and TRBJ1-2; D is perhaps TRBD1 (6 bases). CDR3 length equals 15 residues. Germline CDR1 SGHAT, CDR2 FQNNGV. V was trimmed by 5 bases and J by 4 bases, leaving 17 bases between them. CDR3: CASSPLAGAAYGYTF. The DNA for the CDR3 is TGTGCCAGCAGCCCGCTAGCGGGGGCGGCCTATGGCTACACCTTC. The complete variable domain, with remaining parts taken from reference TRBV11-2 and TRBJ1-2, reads EAGVAQSPRYKIIEKRQSVAFWCNPISGHATLYWYQQILGQGPKLLIQFQNNGVVDDSQLPKDRFSAERLKGVDSTLKIQPAKLEDSAVYLCASSPLAGAAYGYTFGSGTRLTVV.

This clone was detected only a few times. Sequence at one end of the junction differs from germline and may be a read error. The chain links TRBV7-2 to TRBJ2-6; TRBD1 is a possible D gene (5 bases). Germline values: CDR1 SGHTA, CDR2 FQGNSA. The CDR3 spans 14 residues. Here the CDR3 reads CASSRQSGANGLTF. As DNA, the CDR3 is TGTGCCAGCAGCCGACAATCTGGGGCCAACGGCCTGACTTTC.

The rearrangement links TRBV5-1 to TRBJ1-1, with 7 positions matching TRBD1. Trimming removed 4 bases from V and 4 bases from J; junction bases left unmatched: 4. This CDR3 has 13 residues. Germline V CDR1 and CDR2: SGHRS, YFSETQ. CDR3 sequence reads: CASSPRQGTEAFF. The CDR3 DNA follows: TGCGCCAGCAGCCCCAGACAGGGCACTGAAGCTTTCTTT.

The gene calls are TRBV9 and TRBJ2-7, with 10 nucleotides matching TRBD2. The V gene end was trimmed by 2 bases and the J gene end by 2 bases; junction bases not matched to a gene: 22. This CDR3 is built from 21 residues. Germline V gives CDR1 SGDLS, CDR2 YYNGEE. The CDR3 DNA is TGTGCCAGCAGCGTTGGGCCTGGGGGGCTAGCGGGGGAGTATAACCCCTACGAGCAGTACTTC. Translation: CASSVGPGGLAGEYNPYEQYF.

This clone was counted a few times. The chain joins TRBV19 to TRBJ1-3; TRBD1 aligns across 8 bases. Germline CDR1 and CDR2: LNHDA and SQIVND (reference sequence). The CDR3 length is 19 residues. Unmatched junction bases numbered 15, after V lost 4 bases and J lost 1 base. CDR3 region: CASSKLYSYGQGSGNTIYF. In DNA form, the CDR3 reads TGTGCCAGTAGTAAACTCTACTCCTACGGACAGGGATCTGGAAACACCATATATTTT.

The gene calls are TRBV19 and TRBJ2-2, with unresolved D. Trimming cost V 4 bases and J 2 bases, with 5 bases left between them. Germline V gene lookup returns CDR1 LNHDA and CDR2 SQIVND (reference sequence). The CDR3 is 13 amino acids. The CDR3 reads CASSTSNTGELFF. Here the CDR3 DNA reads TGTGCCAGTAGTACCAGTAACACCGGGGAGCTGTTTTTT.

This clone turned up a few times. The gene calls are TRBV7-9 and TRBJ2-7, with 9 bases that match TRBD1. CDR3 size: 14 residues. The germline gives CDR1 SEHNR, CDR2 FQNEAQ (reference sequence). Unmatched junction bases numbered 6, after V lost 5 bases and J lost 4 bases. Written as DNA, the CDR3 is TGTGCCAGCAGCCAAGGACAGGGGTCGTACGAGCAGTACTTC. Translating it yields CASSQGQGSYEQYF.

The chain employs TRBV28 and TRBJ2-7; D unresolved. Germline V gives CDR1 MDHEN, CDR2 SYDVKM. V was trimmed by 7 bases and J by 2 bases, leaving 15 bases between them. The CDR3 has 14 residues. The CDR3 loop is CASNSNEPAYEQYF. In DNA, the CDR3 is TGTGCCAGCAACTCGAACGAGCCGGCCTACGAGCAGTACTTC.

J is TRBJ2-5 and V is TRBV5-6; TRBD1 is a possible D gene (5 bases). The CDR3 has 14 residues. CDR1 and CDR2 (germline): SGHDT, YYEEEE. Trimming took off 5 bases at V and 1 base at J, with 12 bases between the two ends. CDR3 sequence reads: CASRVGQGQETQYF. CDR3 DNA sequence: TGTGCCAGCAGAGTAGGGCAGGGCCAAGAGACCCAGTACTTC. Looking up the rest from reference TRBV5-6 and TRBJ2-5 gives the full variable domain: DAGVTQSPTHLIKTRGQQVTLRCSPKSGHDTVSWYQQALGQGPQFIFQYYEEEERQRGNFPDRFSGHQFPNYSSELNVNALLLGDSALYLCASRVGQGQETQYFGPGTRLLVL.

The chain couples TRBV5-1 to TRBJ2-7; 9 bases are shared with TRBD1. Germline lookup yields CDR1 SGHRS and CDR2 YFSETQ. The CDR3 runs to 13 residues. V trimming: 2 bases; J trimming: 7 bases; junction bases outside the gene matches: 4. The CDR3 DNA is TGCGCCAGCAGCTTAAGGACAGGGGATGAGCAGTACTTC. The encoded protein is CASSLRTGDEQYF.

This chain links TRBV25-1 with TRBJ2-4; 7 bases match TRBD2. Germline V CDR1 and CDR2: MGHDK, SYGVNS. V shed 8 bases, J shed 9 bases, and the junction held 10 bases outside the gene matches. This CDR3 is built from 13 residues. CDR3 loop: CASPLQRDGIQYF. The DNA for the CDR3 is TGTGCCAGCCCGTTACAGCGGGATGGCATTCAGTACTTC.

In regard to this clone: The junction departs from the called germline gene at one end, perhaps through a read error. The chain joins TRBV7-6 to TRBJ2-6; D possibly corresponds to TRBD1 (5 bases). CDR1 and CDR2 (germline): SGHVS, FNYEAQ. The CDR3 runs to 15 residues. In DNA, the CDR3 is TGTGCCAGGGGGATTAGGCACTCTGGGGCCAACGGCCTGACTTTC. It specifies CARGIRHSGANGLTF.

CDR3 bases: TGTGCCAGCAGCCAAGGGGTGGCGGGAGCCACAGATACGCAGTATTTT. Protein product: CASSQGVAGATDTQYF. The chain carries TRBV4-2 and TRBJ2-3, with 7 positions matching TRBD2. With V trimmed by 1 base and J by 2 bases, 6 bases remained unmatched. The CDR3 length is 16 residues. The germline V gene has CDR1 LGHNA and CDR2 YNFKEQ.

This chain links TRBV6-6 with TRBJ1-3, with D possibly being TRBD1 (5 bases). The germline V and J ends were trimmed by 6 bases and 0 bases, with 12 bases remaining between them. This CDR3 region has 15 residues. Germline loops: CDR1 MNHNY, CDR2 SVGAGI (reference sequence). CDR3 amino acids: CASSKPGSSGNTIYF. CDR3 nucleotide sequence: TGTGCCAGCAGCAAACCAGGGTCCTCTGGAAACACCATATATTTT.

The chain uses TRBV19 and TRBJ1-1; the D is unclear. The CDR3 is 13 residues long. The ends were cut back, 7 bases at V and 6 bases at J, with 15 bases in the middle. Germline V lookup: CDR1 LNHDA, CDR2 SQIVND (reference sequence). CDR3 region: CASKDRGNSEAFF. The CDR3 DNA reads TGTGCCAGTAAGGATCGGGGTAACTCTGAAGCTTTCTTT.

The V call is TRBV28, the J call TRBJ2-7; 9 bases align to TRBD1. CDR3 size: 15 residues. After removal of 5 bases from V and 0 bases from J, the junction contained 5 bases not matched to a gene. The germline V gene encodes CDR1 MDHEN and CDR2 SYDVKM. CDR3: CASSEDRGSSYEQYF. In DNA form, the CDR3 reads TGTGCCAGCAGTGAAGACAGGGGGAGCTCCTACGAGCAGTACTTC.

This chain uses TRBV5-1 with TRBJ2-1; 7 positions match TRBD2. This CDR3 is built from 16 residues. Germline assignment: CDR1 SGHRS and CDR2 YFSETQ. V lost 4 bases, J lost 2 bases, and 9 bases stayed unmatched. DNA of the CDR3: TGCGCCAGCAGCCAAAACCCCGGGACTACCTACAATGAGCAGTTCTTC. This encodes CASSQNPGTTYNEQFF.

The CDR3 nucleotides read TGCGCCAGCAGTGCCACAGGGGAGAAGGGCTATGGCTACACCTTC. Its protein is CASSATGEKGYGYTF. The rearrangement links TRBV10-2 to TRBJ1-2; 7 positions match TRBD1. The CDR3 is 15 amino acids. The germline CDR1 and CDR2 sequences are WSHSY and SAAADI. Trimming removed 4 bases from V and 4 bases from J; junction bases left unmatched: 9.